These 15 T cell receptor beta chains came from one sample sequenced in a study of CD8 T cells in Susac syndrome (dated by TCRdb to the late 2010s). The library was obtained by the immunoSEQ multiplex PCR assay. RNA was extracted using the RNeasy kit, and roughly 0.5 to 1 ug of the RNA was reverse transcribed with random hexamers. Using fastp at Q25 and MiXCR, TCRdb reprocessed the public reads and kept productive beta chains. CDR3 protein sequences are deduplicated, and each keeps its most common genes and DNA. For this sample there are approximately 220,000 distinct CDR3 sequences; 92% appear just once. The ten largest account for 0.1% to 0.15% of the sample. Sequenced sample: CD8+ T cells from PBMCs. These receptors were collected from a human donor with multiple sclerosis.

The chain is built from TRBV12-3 or TRBV12-4 and TRBJ2-5; TRBD2 aligns across 13 bases. J lost 5 bases, V lost 6 bases, and 12 bases had no gene match. The CDR3 runs 17 residues. The CDR3 nucleotides are TGTGCCAGCAGCCCCCTGACTAGCGGGGGGTTAAGGGAGACCCAGTACTTC. This translates into CASSPLTSGGLRETQYF.

J is TRBJ2-2 and V is TRBV12-3 or TRBV12-4, with 11 bases matching TRBD1. This CDR3 spans 16 amino acids. V shed 3 bases and J 8 bases; nucleotides not matched to a gene: 8. This CDR3 reads CASSFSLGQGAGELFF. CDR3 DNA: TGTGCCAGCAGTTTCTCACTCGGACAGGGGGCTGGGGAGCTGTTTTTT.

The gene calls are TRBV6-5 and TRBJ1-1, with 9 bases matching TRBD1. CDR3 size: 13 residues. Germline CDR1 MNHEY, CDR2 SVGAGI. After removal of 8 bases from V and 1 base from J, the junction contained 2 bases not matched to a gene. CDR3 bases: TGTGCCAGCGGGGACAGGGAGAACACTGAAGCTTTCTTT. Translated: CASGDRENTEAFF.

This chain joins TRBV5-6 and TRBJ2-1, with 10 bases lining up with TRBD2. The J segment lost 6 bases and the V segment lost 1 base, leaving 10 bases of the junction unmatched. Germline V CDR1 and CDR2: SGHDT, YYEEEE. This CDR3 has 17 residues. The CDR3 here is CASSLPSGGALSNEQFF. The CDR3 DNA reads TGTGCCAGCAGCTTGCCCAGCGGGGGGGCATTGAGCAATGAGCAGTTCTTC.

V is TRBV9 and J is TRBJ2-3, with D perhaps TRBD2 (5 bases). The CDR3 has 14 amino acids. V was cut by 0 bases and J by 6 bases, with 11 bases left in between. Per germline, CDR1 SGDLS and CDR2 YYNGEE. The CDR3 is CASSVASGGDTQYF. The CDR3 DNA reads TGTGCCAGCAGCGTAGCCAGCGGCGGGGATACGCAGTATTTT.

The chain combines TRBV7-6 with TRBJ2-1; D is perhaps TRBD2 (7 bases). Deletions cut 5 bases from V and 8 bases from J, with 16 bases between. This CDR3 spans 14 amino acids. Germline CDR1 and CDR2: SGHVS and FNYEAQ. The CDR3, as DNA: TGTGCCAGCAGCCGGGGGGCTACCTTCTATGAGCAGTTCTTC. Encoded protein: CASSRGATFYEQFF.

In this sample, this clonotype turned up once. The rearrangement joins TRBV7-9 to TRBJ2-7; D possibly corresponds to TRBD1 (5 bases). The CDR3 contains 16 residues. Per the germline V gene, CDR1 is SEHNR and CDR2 is FQNEAQ (reference sequence). Trimming stripped 1 base from V and 3 bases from J, with 16 bases between. CDR3 amino acids: CASSLVRGAEFYEQYF. DNA of the CDR3: TGTGCCAGCAGCTTAGTCCGTGGGGCGGAGTTCTACGAGCAGTACTTC. Supplemented by reference TRBV7-9 and TRBJ2-7, the full variable domain reads DTGVSQNPRHKITKRGQNVTFRCDPISEHNRLYWYRQTLGQGPEFLTYFQNEAQLEKSRLLSDRFSAERPKGSFSTLEIQRTEQGDSAMYLCASSLVRGAEFYEQYFGPGTRLTVT.

The chain combines TRBV30 with TRBJ2-7, with D unresolved. The germline V gene has CDR1 GTSNPN and CDR2 SVGIG (reference sequence). Trimming took 0 bases from V and 3 from J, leaving 9 bases between them. This CDR3 comprises 13 residues. CDR3 nucleotide sequence: TGTGCCTGGAGTGTAACGGGCAGCTACGAGCAGTACTTC. It codes for CAWSVTGSYEQYF.

The chain employs TRBV27 and TRBJ1-5; no reliable D call. V lost 4 bases to trimming and J lost 6 bases, with 10 bases between them. The germline gives CDR1 MNHEY, CDR2 SMNVEV (reference sequence). The CDR3 has 13 amino acids. The CDR3 region has the DNA TGTGCCAGCAGTTATGCTCTGAGTCAGCCCCAGCATTTT. This sequence encodes CASSYALSQPQHF.

The chain uses TRBV10-3 and TRBJ2-7, with a possible D match to TRBD2 (6 bases). CDR3 length equals 14 residues. Per germline, CDR1 ENHRY and CDR2 SYGVKD. Trimming took off 11 bases at V and 3 bases at J, with 20 bases between the two ends. The CDR3 protein is CAVGPSGEDYEQYF. DNA of the CDR3: TGTGCCGTAGGACCCTCGGGGGAGGACTACGAGCAGTACTTC.

V gene TRBV27 combines with J gene TRBJ1-5; weak D call: TRBD1 (5 bases). This CDR3 comprises 12 residues. Germline values: CDR1 MNHEY, CDR2 SMNVEV (reference sequence). V was cut by 2 bases and J by 6 bases, with 5 bases left in between. The CDR3: CASSLRGQPQHF. For the CDR3, the DNA is TGTGCCAGCAGTTTAAGGGGTCAGCCCCAGCATTTT.

The chain carries TRBV6-2 or TRBV6-3 and TRBJ1-2; TRBD1 matches 10 bases. From germline, CDR1 is MNHEY and CDR2 SVGEGT. This CDR3 is 13 amino acids long. Unmatched junction bases numbered 4, after V lost 6 bases and J lost 6 bases. The CDR3 region has the DNA TGTGCCAGCAGATACGGGACAGGGGATGGCTACACCTTC. It encodes CASRYGTGDGYTF.

CDR3 residues: CASSYSGSAGEAFF. DNA of the CDR3: TGTGCCAGCAGTTACTCTGGCAGCGCGGGTGAAGCTTTCTTT. The chain combines TRBV6-2 or TRBV6-3 with TRBJ1-1; D is unresolved. This CDR3 has 14 residues. The germline CDR1 and CDR2 sequences are MNHEY and SVGEGT. The V gene lost 0 bases and the J gene lost 7 bases, with 12 bases spanning the gap.

This chain connects TRBV12-5 to TRBJ1-6; 7 bases map to TRBD1. V was clipped by 4 bases and J by 7 bases; unmatched bases: 7. The CDR3 has 15 amino acids. Germline loops: CDR1 LGHNT, CDR2 FRNRAP. CDR3 coding DNA: TGTGCTAGTGGTTCGGAGGGGGCCGAGAATTCACCCCTCCACTTT. This codes for CASGSEGAENSPLHF.

The J gene is TRBJ2-1, the V gene TRBV4-2, with D possibly TRBD1 on 6 matching bases. The CDR3 runs 17 residues. V lost 0 bases to trimming and J lost 7 bases, with 19 bases between them. Germline assignment: CDR1 LGHNA and CDR2 YNFKEQ. The CDR3 spells CASSQEVGDTLGNEQFF. CDR3 in DNA: TGTGCCAGCAGCCAAGAGGTTGGGGACACCCTTGGGAATGAGCAGTTCTTC.